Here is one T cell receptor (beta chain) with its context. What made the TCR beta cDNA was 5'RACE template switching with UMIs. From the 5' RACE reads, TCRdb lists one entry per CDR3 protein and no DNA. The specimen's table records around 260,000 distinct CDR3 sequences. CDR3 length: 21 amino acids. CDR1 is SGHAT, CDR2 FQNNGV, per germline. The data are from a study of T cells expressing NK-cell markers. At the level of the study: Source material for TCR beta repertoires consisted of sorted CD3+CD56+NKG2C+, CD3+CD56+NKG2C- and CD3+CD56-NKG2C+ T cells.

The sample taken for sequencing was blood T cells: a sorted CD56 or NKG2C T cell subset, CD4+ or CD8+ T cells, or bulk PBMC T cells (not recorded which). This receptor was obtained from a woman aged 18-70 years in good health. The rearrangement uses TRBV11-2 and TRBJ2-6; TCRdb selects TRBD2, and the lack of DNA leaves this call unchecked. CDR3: CASSPRRTSGILSSGANVLTF.